This T cell receptor beta chain originates from a study of cytomegalovirus exposure and HLA in healthy donors. Study-wide results and limits: Most of the TCR beta V segments (in an earlier analysis) were productive either about 90% or about 30% of the time.

CDR1 MRHNA and CDR2 SNTAGT come from the germline V gene. V was clipped by 0 bases and J by 8 bases; unmatched bases: 7. The CDR3 extends over 15 amino acids. This clone was seen once. What it recognizes is unknown. The PCR ran on 60 Vbeta and 13 Jbeta primers. Assay: immunoSEQ multiplex PCR; the TCRdb copy retains only in-frame clones and omits some. This table holds around 160,000 clones, 80% found once. This sequence originates from a man between 18 and 35 years old in good health and CMV-seropositive. The material sequenced was PBMCs. The chain recombines TRBV6-4 with TRBJ2-1; 7 nucleotides line up with TRBD2. CDR3 coding DNA: TGTGCCAGCAGTGACTCTGCGGGAGTCACGGATGAGCAGTTCTTC. Translating it yields CASSDSAGVTDEQFF.